Sequencing of this T cell receptor beta chain was carried out in a study of multiple sclerosis patients with progressive multifocal leukoencephalopathy. Findings of the study overall: It is unclear whether the findings reflect JC virus infection or general immunocompromise. In most PML patients, TRB repertoires appeared less diverse by entropy.

Measured with immunoSEQ multiplex PCR; TCRdb has only the in-frame clones, and not every one. The table lists roughly 34,000 clones, more than 85% of them singletons. Points on this clone: Its specificity is not known.

From germline, CDR1 is WNHNN and CDR2 SYGVQD (reference sequence). The CDR3 runs to 16 residues. V was shortened by 0 bases and J by 6 bases, with 18 bases between the two germline ends. Time point described: time of PML onset. T3 refers to blood collected at the onset of PML. The sequencing used PBMCs, collected from a patient treated with natalizumab. The TCR sequence derives from a human donor with progressive multifocal leukoencephalopathy. The genes are TRBV10-1 and TRBJ2-7; D is ambiguous. CDR3 sequence: CASSESTPGRAREQYF. CDR3 DNA: TGCGCCAGCAGTGAGTCGACCCCAGGCCGGGCTCGCGAGCAGTACTTC.